Sequencing of this T cell receptor (beta chain) was carried out in a study of blood T cell repertoires in COVID-19. Study-level background: Acute and convalescent COVID-19 samples came from the United States, Italy and Spain. The analysed material was cDNA or gDNA that came from T cells, B-cell-depleted T cells, or PBMCs.

As processed by the authors: Estimation of nucleated cell counts relied on the amplification of reference gene primers. Libraries were prepared by immunoSEQ multiplex PCR; TCRdb keeps only in-frame clonotypes and omits some of them. The DNA was the basis for D and trimming; V, J and clone size are from that table. Here the sample spans about 280,000 clones, around 86% being singletons. The sequencing input was peripheral blood. This clonotype was sampled from a woman younger than 45 who had recovered from COVID-19.

CDR3 nucleotides: TGTGCCAGCACGGACAGGGGGCGCACTGAAGCTTTCTTT. Residues: CASTDRGRTEAFF. V gene TRBV28 combines with J gene TRBJ1-1; 11 positions match TRBD1. This CDR3 spans 13 amino acids. V was pared by 7 bases and J by 4 bases, with 2 bases of the junction left unmatched. Germline loops: CDR1 MDHEN, CDR2 SYDVKM.